Described below is a single T cell receptor (beta chain) sequence and its context. Its antigen is unidentified. Clones were read by immunoSEQ multiplex PCR, and TCRdb kept only the in-frame ones, dropping some. This repertoire shows 25,000 to 35,000 clones, roughly 84% found once; its top ten account for around 20%. These data belong to a study of OX40 agonist ivuxolimab in advanced cancers. Study-wide results and caveats: A proportion of nonresponders additionally exhibited low normalized T-cell clonal expansion.

The length of the CDR3 is 15 residues. This receptor was taken from an adult with an advanced solid tumor such as melanoma, head and neck, liver or kidney cancer. Here the sequenced sample was CD4+ or CD8+ T cells sorted from blood, taken in a trial of the OX40 agonist ivuxolimab. The chain combines TRBV21-1 with TRBJ2-7; TRBD1, the table's D call, lacks a check against the DNA. TRBV21-1 is annotated as a pseudogene. The CDR3 spells CASSNYRVPSYEQYF. The CDR3 DNA sequence: TGTGCCAGCAGCAATTACAGGGTGCCCTCCTACGAGCAGTACTTC.